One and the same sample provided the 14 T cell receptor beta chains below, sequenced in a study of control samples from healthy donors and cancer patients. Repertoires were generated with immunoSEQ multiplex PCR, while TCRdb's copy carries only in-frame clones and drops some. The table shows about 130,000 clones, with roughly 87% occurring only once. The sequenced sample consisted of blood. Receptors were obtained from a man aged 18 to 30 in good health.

CDR3 region: CASSLTLHLDRNYGYTF. The CDR3 DNA is TGTGCCAGTAGCCTAACCCTACATCTGGACAGGAACTATGGCTACACCTTC. The J gene is TRBJ1-2, the V gene TRBV19; 7 bases agree with TRBD1. From germline, CDR1 is LNHDA and CDR2 SQIVND (reference sequence). The CDR3 runs to 17 residues. V lost 6 bases and J lost 2; bases outside the gene matches: 15.

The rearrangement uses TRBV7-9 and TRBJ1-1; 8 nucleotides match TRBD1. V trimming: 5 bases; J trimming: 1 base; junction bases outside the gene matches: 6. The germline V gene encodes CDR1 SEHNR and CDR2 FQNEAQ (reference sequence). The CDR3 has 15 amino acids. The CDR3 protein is CASSDGDRGNTEAFF. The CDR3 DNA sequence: TGTGCCAGCAGCGATGGAGACAGGGGGAACACTGAAGCTTTCTTT.

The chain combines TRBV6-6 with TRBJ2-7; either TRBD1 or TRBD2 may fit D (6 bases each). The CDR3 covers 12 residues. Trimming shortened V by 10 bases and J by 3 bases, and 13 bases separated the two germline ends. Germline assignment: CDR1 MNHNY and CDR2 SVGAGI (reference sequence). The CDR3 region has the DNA TGTGCCATCGGGGGCCAGTTCTACGAGCAGTACTTC. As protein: CAIGGQFYEQYF.

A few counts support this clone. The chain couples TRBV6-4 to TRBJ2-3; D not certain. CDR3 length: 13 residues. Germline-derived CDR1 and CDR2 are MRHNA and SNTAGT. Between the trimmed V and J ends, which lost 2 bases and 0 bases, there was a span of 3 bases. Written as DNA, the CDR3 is TGTGCCAGCAGTGACGGGAGCACAGATACGCAGTATTTT. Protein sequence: CASSDGSTDTQYF.

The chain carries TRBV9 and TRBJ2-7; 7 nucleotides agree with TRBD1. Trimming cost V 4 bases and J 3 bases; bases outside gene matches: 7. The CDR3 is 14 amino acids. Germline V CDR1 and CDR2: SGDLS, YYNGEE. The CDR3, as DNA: TGTGCCAGCAGCCCCCGGGACAGATTCTACGAGCAGTACTTC. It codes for CASSPRDRFYEQYF.

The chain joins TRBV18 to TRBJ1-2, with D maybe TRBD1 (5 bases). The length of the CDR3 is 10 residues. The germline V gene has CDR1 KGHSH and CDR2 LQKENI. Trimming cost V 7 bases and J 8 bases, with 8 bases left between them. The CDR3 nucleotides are TGTGCCAGCTTAAAGGGGGGCTACACCTTC. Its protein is CASLKGGYTF. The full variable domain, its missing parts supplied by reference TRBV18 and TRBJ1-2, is NAGVMQNPRHLVRRRGQEARLRCSPMKGHSHVYWYRQLPEEGLKFMVYLQKENIIDESGMPKERFSAEFPKEGPSILRIQQVVRGDSAAYFCASLKGGYTFGSGTRLTVV.

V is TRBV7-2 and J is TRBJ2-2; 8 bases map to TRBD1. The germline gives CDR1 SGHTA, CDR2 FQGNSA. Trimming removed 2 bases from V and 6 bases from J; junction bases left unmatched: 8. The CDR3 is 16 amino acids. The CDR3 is CASSLNEVRGPGELFF. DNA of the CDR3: TGTGCCAGCAGCTTAAATGAGGTCAGGGGGCCCGGGGAGCTGTTTTTT.

Written as DNA, the CDR3 is TGTGCCAGCAGCCCCAGACTAGCGGGACCCTCTGGGGCCAACGTCCTGACTTTC. Translating it yields CASSPRLAGPSGANVLTF. V gene TRBV7-3 combines with J gene TRBJ2-6, with TRBD2 matching 11 bases. From germline, CDR1 is SGHTA and CDR2 FQGTGA. The V and J ends lost 5 bases and 0 bases, in that order; junction bases with no gene match: 6. The CDR3 length is 18 residues.

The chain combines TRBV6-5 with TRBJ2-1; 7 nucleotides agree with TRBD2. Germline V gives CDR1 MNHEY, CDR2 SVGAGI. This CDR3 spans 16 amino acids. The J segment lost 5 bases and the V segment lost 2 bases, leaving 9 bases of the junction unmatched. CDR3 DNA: TGTGCCAGCAGTTACGTGGCGGGAGACTTTAACAATGAGCAGTTCTTC. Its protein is CASSYVAGDFNNEQFF.

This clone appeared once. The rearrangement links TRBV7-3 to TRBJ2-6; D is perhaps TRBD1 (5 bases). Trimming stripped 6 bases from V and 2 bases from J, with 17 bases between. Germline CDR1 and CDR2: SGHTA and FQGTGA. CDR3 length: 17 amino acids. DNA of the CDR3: TGTGCCAGCAGTACTCAGGGTAGTCGCGCTGGGGCCAACGTCCTGACTTTC. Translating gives CASSTQGSRAGANVLTF.

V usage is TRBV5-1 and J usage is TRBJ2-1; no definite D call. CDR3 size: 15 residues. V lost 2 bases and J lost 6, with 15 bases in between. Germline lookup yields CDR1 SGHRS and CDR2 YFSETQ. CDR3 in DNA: TGCGCCAGCAGCTTCAATACAGTGGTCGCCAATGAGCAGTTCTTC. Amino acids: CASSFNTVVANEQFF.

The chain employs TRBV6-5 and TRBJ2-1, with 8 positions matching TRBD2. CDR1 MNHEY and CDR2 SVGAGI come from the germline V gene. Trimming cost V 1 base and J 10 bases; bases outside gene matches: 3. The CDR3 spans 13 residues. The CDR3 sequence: CASSYFGLAEQFF. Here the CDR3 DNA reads TGTGCCAGCAGTTACTTCGGACTAGCCGAGCAGTTCTTC.

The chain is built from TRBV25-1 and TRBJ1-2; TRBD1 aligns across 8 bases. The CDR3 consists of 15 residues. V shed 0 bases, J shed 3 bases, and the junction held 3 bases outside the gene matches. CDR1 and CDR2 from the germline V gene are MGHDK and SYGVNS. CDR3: CASSEYAGGHYGYTF. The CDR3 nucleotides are TGTGCCAGCAGTGAATATGCAGGGGGCCACTATGGCTACACCTTC.

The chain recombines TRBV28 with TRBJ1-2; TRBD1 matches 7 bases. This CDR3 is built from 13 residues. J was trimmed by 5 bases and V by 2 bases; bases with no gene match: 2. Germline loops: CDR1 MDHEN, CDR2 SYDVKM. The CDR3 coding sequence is TGTGCCAGCAGTTTAAGGGGGCGATATGGCTACACCTTC. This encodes CASSLRGRYGYTF.